This passage covers 28 T cell receptor beta chains from one sample sequenced in a study of beta chain features in type 1 diabetes. Every bit of the isolated RNA underwent reverse transcription, so sequencing read expressed TCRB transcripts. Repertoires were generated with immunoSEQ multiplex PCR, while TCRdb's copy carries only in-frame clones and drops some. Of under 500,000 clones in the sample, 30% were seen once. Sequences were obtained from naive CD4+ T cells from blood. All receptors come from a man younger than 35 in good health.

The V call is TRBV2, the J call TRBJ2-7, with D tentatively TRBD2 (5 bases). V shed 5 bases and J shed 0 bases, with 20 bases lying between them. The CDR3 extends over 17 amino acids. Germline loops: CDR1 SNHLY, CDR2 FYNNEI. The CDR3, as DNA: TGTGCCAGCAGTTCCATCCGGTCAGGACTCCTCTCCTACGAGCAGTACTTC. This sequence encodes CASSSIRSGLLSYEQYF.

This clone has more than one count but fewer than ten. The rearrangement uses TRBV15 and TRBJ2-1; D gene unclear. The germline V gene encodes CDR1 LNHNV and CDR2 YYDKDF (reference sequence). CDR3 length equals 14 residues. The V gene lost 5 bases and the J gene lost 0 bases, with 8 bases spanning the gap. The CDR3, as DNA: TGTGCCACCAGCTCGGGTGACTCCTACAATGAGCAGTTCTTC. Amino acids: CATSSGDSYNEQFF.

This chain links TRBV9 with TRBJ2-2; TRBD1 might be the D (6 bases). Trimming took 4 bases from V and 3 from J, leaving 10 bases between them. Germline V lookup: CDR1 SGDLS, CDR2 YYNGEE. The CDR3 loop spans 14 amino acids. CDR3 loop: CASSPRQDTGELFF. The CDR3 DNA follows: TGTGCCAGCAGCCCTCGACAGGACACCGGGGAGCTGTTTTTT.

The gene calls are TRBV9 and TRBJ2-2; 8 bases fit TRBD1. Looked up from germline, CDR1 is SGDLS and CDR2 is YYNGEE. The CDR3 contains 14 residues. V lost 5 bases, J lost 1 base, and 1 base stayed unmatched. CDR3 region: CASRGQVNTGELFF. The DNA for the CDR3 is TGTGCCAGCAGGGGACAGGTGAACACCGGGGAGCTGTTTTTT.

This clone was recorded a few times. V and J are TRBV7-2 and TRBJ2-5, with D tentatively TRBD1 (6 bases). Germline values: CDR1 SGHTA, CDR2 FQGNSA. V was cut by 2 bases and J by 0 bases, with 7 bases left in between. The CDR3 runs 14 residues. DNA of the CDR3: TGTGCCAGCAGCTTACGGACAGACCAAGAGACCCAGTACTTC. It is translated as CASSLRTDQETQYF.

This clone was seen repeatedly, ten times or more. Within the sample, other DNA sequences also encode this same CDR3. The chain uses TRBV28 and TRBJ2-7, with D perhaps TRBD2 (5 bases). The germline CDR1 and CDR2 sequences are MDHEN and SYDVKM. There are 11 residues in the CDR3. V shed 8 bases and J shed 0 bases, with 5 bases lying between them. The CDR3 region is CASGSSYEQYF. In DNA, the CDR3 is TGTGCCAGCGGGAGCTCCTACGAGCAGTACTTC. The full variable domain, in which reference TRBV28 and TRBJ2-7 provide the parts outside the CDR3, is DVKVTQSSRYLVKRTGEKVFLECVQDMDHENMFWYRQDPGLGLRLIYFSYDVKMKEKGDIPEGYSVSREKKERFSLILESASTNQTSMYLCASGSSYEQYFGPGTRLTVT.

This chain connects TRBV10-3 to TRBJ2-5; 7 nucleotides match TRBD2. CDR3 length: 15 residues. The germline V gene encodes CDR1 ENHRY and CDR2 SYGVKD. The V gene end was trimmed by 4 bases and the J gene end by 1 base; junction bases not matched to a gene: 6. The CDR3 region has the DNA TGTGCCATCAGTGGACCGGGGGGTTCCCAAGAGACCCAGTACTTC. Translating gives CAISGPGGSQETQYF.

This clone was detected once. The chain links TRBV7-3 to TRBJ2-1; no firm D call. V gave up 5 bases and J gave up 5 bases, with 7 bases separating them. Germline assignment: CDR1 SGHTA and CDR2 FQGTGA. The length of the CDR3 is 12 residues. In DNA form, the CDR3 reads TGTGCCAGCAGCCCGGAGAACAATGAGCAGTTCTTC. Translating gives CASSPENNEQFF. The whole variable domain, remainder taken from reference TRBV7-3 and TRBJ2-1, is GAGVSQTPSNKVTEKGKYVELRCDPISGHTALYWYRQSLGQGPEFLIYFQGTGAADDSGLPNDRFFAVRPEGSVSTLKIQRTERGDSAVYLCASSPENNEQFFGPGTRLTVL.

The V call is TRBV7-2, the J call TRBJ2-7; D is ambiguous. Looked up from germline, CDR1 is SGHTA and CDR2 is FQGNSA. CDR3 length equals 16 residues. V was shortened by 0 bases and J by 4 bases, with 16 bases between the two germline ends. Written as DNA, the CDR3 is TGTGCCAGCAGCTTAGCCAACGTCGTCCCCGGGTACGAGCAGTACTTC. This codes for CASSLANVVPGYEQYF.

In this sample, this clone turned up a few times. The chain is built from TRBV4-2 and TRBJ2-2, with D uncertain. This CDR3 has 15 amino acids. The germline CDR1 and CDR2 sequences are LGHNA and YNFKEQ. The V end lost 1 base, the J end lost 1 base, and 7 bases lay between the germline ends. The CDR3 here is CASSQVAVNTGELFF. For the CDR3, the DNA is TGTGCCAGCAGCCAAGTAGCAGTGAACACCGGGGAGCTGTTTTTT.

The chain uses TRBV28 and TRBJ2-7; TRBD2 matches 14 bases. Germline CDR1 and CDR2: MDHEN and SYDVKM. This CDR3 contains 13 residues. With 11 bases clipped from V and 5 bases from J, the junction kept 5 bases outside the gene matches. CDR3 amino acids: CAGRTSGRNEQYF. CDR3 in DNA: TGTGCCGGCCGGACTAGCGGGAGGAACGAGCAGTACTTC.

The gene calls are TRBV30 and TRBJ1-2; D might be TRBD1 (5 bases). The CDR3 length is 13 residues. Germline V gives CDR1 GTSNPN, CDR2 SVGIG (reference sequence). The V end was cut by 2 bases, the J end by 8 bases, with 15 bases between. CDR3 in DNA: TGTGCCTGGAGTTCCAGGGACGGGATGGGCTACACCTTC. Its translation: CAWSSRDGMGYTF.

The V call is TRBV5-1, the J call TRBJ2-2; 8 nucleotides line up with TRBD2. CDR1 SGHRS and CDR2 YFSETQ come from the germline V gene. The CDR3 extends over 15 amino acids. V trimming: 2 bases; J trimming: 7 bases; junction bases outside the gene matches: 7. The CDR3 loop reads CASSFTSGGDGELFF. The DNA for the CDR3 is TGCGCCAGCAGCTTCACTAGCGGAGGGGACGGGGAGCTGTTTTTT. Variable domain in full (rest from reference TRBV5-1 and TRBJ2-2): KAGVTQTPRYLIKTRGQQVTLSCSPISGHRSVSWYQQTPGQGLQFLFEYFSETQRNKGNFPGRFSGRQFSNSRSEMNVSTLELGDSALYLCASSFTSGGDGELFFGEGSRLTVL.

This clone has just a few counts. V gene TRBV29-1 combines with J gene TRBJ2-4; TRBD1 is a possible D gene (6 bases). The CDR3 extends over 11 amino acids. The germline gives CDR1 SQVTM, CDR2 ANQGSEA. Trimming cost V 3 bases and J 9 bases, with 9 bases left between them. This chain's CDR3 is CSVELGGIQYF. CDR3 sequence (DNA): TGCAGCGTTGAGCTAGGGGGCATTCAGTACTTC.

Comments on this clone: The same CDR3 arises from other DNA sequences in this sample as well. The chain is built from TRBV29-1 and TRBJ1-4; 7 nucleotides agree with TRBD1. The CDR3 has 12 residues. The J segment lost 6 bases and the V segment lost 4 bases, leaving 2 bases of the junction unmatched. Germline V lookup: CDR1 SQVTM, CDR2 ANQGSEA. The CDR3 sequence: CSVAQGDEKLFF. The DNA for the CDR3 is TGCAGCGTTGCCCAGGGGGATGAAAAACTGTTTTTT.

The V call is TRBV11-2, the J call TRBJ2-1, with a possible D match to TRBD2 (6 bases). This CDR3 is built from 11 residues. Looked up from germline, CDR1 is SGHAT and CDR2 is FQNNGV. Deletions cut 8 bases from V and 4 bases from J, with 6 bases between. This chain's CDR3 is CASGTYNEQFF. The DNA for the CDR3 is TGTGCCAGCGGGACTTACAATGAGCAGTTCTTC.

The rearrangement uses TRBV30 and TRBJ2-1; TRBD2 matches at 7 bases. In germline, CDR1 is GTSNPN, CDR2 SVGIG (reference sequence). With V trimmed by 4 bases and J by 2 bases, 8 bases remained unmatched. There are 15 residues in the CDR3. CDR3 coding DNA: TGTGCCTGGAACGGTCAGGGACTACCCTACAATGAGCAGTTCTTC. Its translation is CAWNGQGLPYNEQFF.

This clone turned up a few times. The rearrangement links TRBV5-1 to TRBJ2-1; no reliable D call. Germline loops: CDR1 SGHRS, CDR2 YFSETQ. V lost 5 bases to trimming and J lost 5 bases, with 17 bases between them. CDR3 length: 15 residues. The CDR3 sequence: CASSLGATTDNEQFF. The CDR3 DNA sequence: TGCGCCAGCAGTCTCGGCGCAACAACAGACAATGAGCAGTTCTTC.

This clone was seen more than once but under ten times. The genes are TRBV6-5 and TRBJ2-5; 9 positions match TRBD1. The CDR3 runs to 14 residues. The germline V gene encodes CDR1 MNHEY and CDR2 SVGAGI. V gave up 6 bases and J gave up 5 bases; unmatched junction bases: 7. The CDR3 bases are TGTGCCAGCAGCCCCACAGGGGGCAGTGAGACCCAGTACTTC. Translated, it gives CASSPTGGSETQYF.

Of note for this clone: This same CDR3 is encoded by further DNA sequences in the sample. This chain joins TRBV10-3 and TRBJ2-5; D unclear. Germline values: CDR1 ENHRY, CDR2 SYGVKD. Trimming took off 4 bases at V and 4 bases at J, with 10 bases between the two ends. There are 13 residues in the CDR3. CDR3 coding DNA: TGTGCCATCAGTGGGACGGAAGGAGAGACCCAGTACTTC. Its protein is CAISGTEGETQYF.

The V gene is TRBV9, the J gene TRBJ2-6; D gene uncertain. This CDR3 contains 15 residues. The V gene lost 5 bases and the J gene lost 2 bases, with 11 bases spanning the gap. The germline gives CDR1 SGDLS, CDR2 YYNGEE. CDR3 protein: CASSFTVTGANVLTF. The DNA of the CDR3 is TGTGCCAGCAGTTTTACGGTAACTGGGGCCAACGTCCTGACTTTC.

The chain employs TRBV29-1 and TRBJ2-3; D is tentatively TRBD1 or TRBD2 (5 bases each). CDR3 length: 14 amino acids. From germline, CDR1 is SQVTM and CDR2 ANQGSEA. Trimming took 2 bases from V and 2 from J, leaving 11 bases between them. CDR3 DNA: TGCAGCGTTGAAACCGGGGCCTACACAGATACGCAGTATTTT. It encodes CSVETGAYTDTQYF.

V gene TRBV7-2 combines with J gene TRBJ2-3; no clear D gene. The V end was cut by 1 base, the J end by 2 bases, with 4 bases between. From germline, CDR1 is SGHTA and CDR2 FQGNSA. The CDR3 is 13 residues long. The CDR3 sequence: CASSLGITDTQYF. The CDR3 DNA reads as TGTGCCAGCAGCTTAGGGATCACAGATACGCAGTATTTT.

This chain uses TRBV14 with TRBJ2-3; D possibly corresponds to TRBD1 (6 bases). V dropped 6 bases and J dropped 3 bases, with 7 bases sitting between them. Germline-derived CDR1 and CDR2 are SGHDN and FVKESK. The CDR3 contains 12 residues. Here the CDR3 reads CASRGQTDTQYF. The CDR3 nucleotides read TGTGCCAGCAGGGGACAAACAGATACGCAGTATTTT.

This clone occurred a few times. V and J are TRBV9 and TRBJ1-2; no definite D call. The CDR3 runs 14 residues. Germline CDR1 is SGDLS and CDR2 is YYNGEE. V was clipped by 4 bases and J by 4 bases, with 14 bases between them. Written as DNA, the CDR3 is TGTGCCAGCAGCTCGGACGGAGCGAGCTATGGCTACACCTTC. This codes for CASSSDGASYGYTF. The whole variable domain, filled in from reference TRBV9 and TRBJ1-2, reads DSGVTQTPKHLITATGQRVTLRCSPRSGDLSVYWYQQSLDQGLQFLIQYYNGEERAKGNILERFSAQQFPDLHSELNLSSLELGDSALYFCASSSDGASYGYTFGSGTRLTVV.

The rearrangement links TRBV10-3 to TRBJ2-7; D is unresolved. Germline CDR1 and CDR2: ENHRY and SYGVKD. V lost 2 bases to trimming and J lost 8 bases, with 7 bases between them. CDR3 size: 11 residues. Here the CDR3 reads CAISEPPQQYF. CDR3 DNA: TGTGCCATCAGTGAGCCCCCCCAGCAGTACTTC.

For the CDR3, the DNA is TGTGCCAGCAGTTTACGAGAAGGAAGTCAGCCCCAGCATTTT. Amino acids: CASSLREGSQPQHF. V is TRBV27 and J is TRBJ1-5; D not resolved. The CDR3 is 14 amino acids. Per the germline V gene, CDR1 is MNHEY and CDR2 is SMNVEV (reference sequence). V was trimmed by 2 bases and J by 6 bases, leaving 11 bases between them.

This chain uses TRBV30 with TRBJ2-2; 7 nucleotides line up with TRBD2. Germline CDR1 reads GTSNPN; CDR2 reads SVGIG (reference sequence). The CDR3 is 14 amino acids. V was clipped by 4 bases and J by 6 bases; unmatched bases: 8. The CDR3, as DNA: TGTGCCTGGAAGCGGGGAAGGAGGTCCGGGGAGCTGTTTTTT. This codes for CAWKRGRRSGELFF.